Below, 7 T cell receptor beta chains from the same sample are listed, as sequenced in a study of cytomegalovirus exposure and HLA in healthy donors. PCR primers comprised 60 Vbeta and 13 Jbeta primers. The repertoire was sequenced with immunoSEQ multiplex PCR; TCRdb's copy has only in-frame clones and lacks some. The sample lists roughly 93,000 clones, about 70% occurring once. The sample taken for sequencing was PBMCs. The receptor source for this set is a human donor in good health.

About this clone itself: The junction departs from the called germline gene at one end, perhaps through a read error. The chain combines TRBV29-1 with TRBJ1-2; D gene ambiguous. Germline V gene lookup returns CDR1 SQVTM and CDR2 ANQGSEA. This CDR3 spans 12 amino acids. The CDR3 sequence: CSVDNLDYGYTF. The DNA of the CDR3 is TGCAGCGTTGATAATTTGGACTACGGCTACACCTTC.

The genes are TRBV12-2 and TRBJ1-2; the D call of TRBD1 is as the table states it, not checked on the DNA. TRBV12-2 is described as a pseudogene. The CDR3 extends over 16 amino acids. The DNA for the CDR3 is TGTGCAAGTCGCTCTCCTGGTGGCACACTTCAGGGTGGCTACACCTTC. Residues: CASRSPGGTLQGGYTF.

The chain couples TRBV5-6 to TRBJ2-1; TRBD2 matches at 8 bases. CDR1 and CDR2 (germline): SGHDT, YYEEEE. With 4 bases clipped from V and 11 bases from J, the junction kept 8 bases outside the gene matches. The CDR3 is 13 residues long. CDR3 in DNA: TGTGCCAGCAGCCGGGCCGGGACTAGTCAGCAGTTCTTC. Translated, it gives CASSRAGTSQQFF.

The rearrangement links TRBV2 to TRBJ1-6; 7 bases agree with TRBD1. Looked up from germline, CDR1 is SNHLY and CDR2 is FYNNEI. The CDR3 loop spans 15 amino acids. Germline trimming cut 6 bases from V and 10 bases from J; bases unmatched to any gene: 12. This CDR3 is CASRGRQGSGSPLHF. The CDR3 DNA is TGTGCCAGCAGGGGACGACAGGGTTCAGGATCACCCCTCCACTTT.

This clone was seen once. The chain uses TRBV19 and TRBJ1-3; unclear D gene. V was trimmed by 5 bases and J by 1 base, leaving 12 bases between them. This CDR3 spans 15 amino acids. The germline gives CDR1 LNHDA, CDR2 SQIVND (reference sequence). DNA of the CDR3: TGTGCCAGTAGTCCAGCGGCGGGGTCTGGAAACACCATATATTTT. Translation: CASSPAAGSGNTIYF.

CDR3: CASSQDSTGTGDQGNEQFF. In DNA form, the CDR3 reads TGCGCCAGCAGCCAAGATTCGACCGGGACAGGGGACCAGGGTAATGAGCAGTTCTTC. V gene TRBV4-3 combines with J gene TRBJ2-1; TRBD1 matches 10 bases. The V segment lost 0 bases and the J segment 7 bases; nucleotides outside the gene matches: 15. The CDR3 spans 19 residues. Germline loops: CDR1 LGHNA, CDR2 YSLEER.

The genes are TRBV5-1 and TRBJ1-2; maybe TRBD1 (6 bases). The V end lost 7 bases, the J end lost 3 bases, and 16 bases lay between the germline ends. This CDR3 is built from 14 residues. Germline assignment: CDR1 SGHRS and CDR2 YFSETQ. CDR3 DNA sequence: TGCGCCAGCCGACTGACTACAGGGTACTATGGCTACACCTTC. Its protein product is CASRLTTGYYGYTF.